Detailed here is one TCR beta chain. What this receptor recognizes is not known. No much larger clone is present one base from it, and per-base qualities are unavailable. The sample originates from a study of cytomegalovirus exposure and HLA in healthy donors (dated by TCRdb to about 2017). About the full investigation: According to a later analysis, one platform produced both the roughly 120 validation repertoires and the 670 or so repertoires of the first cohort. Besides the first cohort of hundreds of subjects, a separate validation cohort made up of 120 different subjects was used. To predict cytomegalovirus infection status, the study combined high-throughput TCR immunosequencing, statistical association of individual TCRs with disease status, and machine learning. The study aimed to test whether signatures of past pathogen exposure could be identified by cataloging public T cell receptors.

The library relied on the immunoSEQ multiplex PCR assay. The published analysis was carried out like this. A statistical classification framework was built for diagnosing cytomegalovirus status from the catalog of TCR beta chain sequences. In TCRdb, the immuneACCESS table is reduced to in-frame sequences with V and J assigned. These tables do not hold every clone; where another copy was compared, an unresolved V gene accounts for under half, and the others remain unexplained. The V and J calls and clone size were taken over from that table, and D and trimming were inferred from the DNA. The sample table holds 150,000 to 200,000 clones, of which 85% to 90% were seen once. Jointly, the top ten make up 3.5% to 4.5% of the sample. What the work shows at the level of the full study, not this receptor alone: Most TCR sequences were observed very rarely across donors, whereas some public TCRs were present in many individuals. The authors suggested that the approach could potentially be generalized to other disease states and immunological phenotypes. A few of the identified cytomegalovirus-associated TCR beta chains were confirmed in vitro to be specific for cytomegalovirus antigens. A later analysis found that TCRs clustered in the first cohort also tended to co-occur in the 130 or so validation repertoires, with 90% to 95% of cluster scores above 0. In both the original and validation cohorts, the classifier was reported to diagnose cytomegalovirus status with high specificity and sensitivity. All 120 or so repertoires were used to score co-occurrence in the validation cohort in a later analysis, because that analysis had no HLA typing for the cohort. In the study, around 160 TCR beta chains were listed as associated with cytomegalovirus.

Separate from the roughly 650-subject first cohort, the validation cohort of 95 to 150 subjects was the group to which the donors belonged. The CDR3 has 15 amino acids, counting the end cysteine and phenylalanine. The DNA shown is the 45-base CDR3, in frame from base 1. CDR1 and CDR2, per the germline V gene, are SGHRS and YFSETQ. V loses 3 bases of germline sequence and J loses 5 bases, and the interval between the two ends is 17 bases. Sequencing was carried out using PBMCs. Here the chain combines TRBV5-1 and TRBJ1-2; TRBD1 is a weak D gene call, 6 bases matching. The clonotype originates from a man in his late teens or twenties in good health and CMV-seropositive. The CDR3 loop reads CASSSLGRGAYGYTF. In nucleotide form, the sequence is TGCGCCAGCAGCTCGCTAGGCAGGGGAGCATATGGCTACACCTTC.